Described below is a single T cell receptor (beta chain) sequence and its context. Its cognate antigen is unknown. This record belongs to a study of Ad26.COV2.S vaccination and SARS-CoV-2 variants. Regarding the study as a whole: The study found similar non-spike TCR breadth in vaccine and placebo recipients. Spike-specific TCR breadth was greater in vaccine than placebo recipients. Once vaccination had occurred, spike-specific CD8+ and CD4+ T cell responses reportedly showed substantial breadth.

Germline-derived CDR1 and CDR2 are ENHRY and SYGVKD. The length of the CDR3 is 14 residues. J gave up 2 bases and V 10 bases, and 8 bases lay outside the gene matches. Here immunoSEQ multiplex PCR was the method, and the copy in TCRdb shows in-frame clones only, minus some. The sample shows just over 350,000 clones, 92% of them seen only once. The source of this sequence is a human donor who had recovered from COVID-19. Sequenced here: peripheral blood, sampled after recovery from COVID-19. This rearrangement joins TRBV10-3 to TRBJ2-7, with 10 bases aligning to TRBD1. CDR3 loop: CATADRGRTYEQYF. CDR3 DNA sequence: TGTGCCACCGCTGACAGGGGGCGAACCTACGAGCAGTACTTC.